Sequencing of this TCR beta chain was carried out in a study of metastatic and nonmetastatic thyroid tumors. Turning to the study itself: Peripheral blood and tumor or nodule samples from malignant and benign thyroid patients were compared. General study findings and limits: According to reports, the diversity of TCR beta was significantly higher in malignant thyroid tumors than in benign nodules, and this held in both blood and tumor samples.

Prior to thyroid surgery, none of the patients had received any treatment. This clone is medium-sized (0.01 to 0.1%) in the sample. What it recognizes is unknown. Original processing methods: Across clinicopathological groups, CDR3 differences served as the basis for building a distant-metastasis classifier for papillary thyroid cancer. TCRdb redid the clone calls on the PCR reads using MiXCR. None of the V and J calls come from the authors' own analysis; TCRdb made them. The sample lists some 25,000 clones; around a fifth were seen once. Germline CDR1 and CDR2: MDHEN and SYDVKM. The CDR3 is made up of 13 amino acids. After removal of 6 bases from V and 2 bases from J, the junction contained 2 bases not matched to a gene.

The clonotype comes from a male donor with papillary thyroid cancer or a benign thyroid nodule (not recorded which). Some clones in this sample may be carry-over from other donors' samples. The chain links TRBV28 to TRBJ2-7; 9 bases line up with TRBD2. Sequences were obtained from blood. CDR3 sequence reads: CASRTSGAYEQYF. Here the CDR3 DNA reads TGTGCCAGCAGGACTAGCGGAGCCTACGAGCAGTACTTC.